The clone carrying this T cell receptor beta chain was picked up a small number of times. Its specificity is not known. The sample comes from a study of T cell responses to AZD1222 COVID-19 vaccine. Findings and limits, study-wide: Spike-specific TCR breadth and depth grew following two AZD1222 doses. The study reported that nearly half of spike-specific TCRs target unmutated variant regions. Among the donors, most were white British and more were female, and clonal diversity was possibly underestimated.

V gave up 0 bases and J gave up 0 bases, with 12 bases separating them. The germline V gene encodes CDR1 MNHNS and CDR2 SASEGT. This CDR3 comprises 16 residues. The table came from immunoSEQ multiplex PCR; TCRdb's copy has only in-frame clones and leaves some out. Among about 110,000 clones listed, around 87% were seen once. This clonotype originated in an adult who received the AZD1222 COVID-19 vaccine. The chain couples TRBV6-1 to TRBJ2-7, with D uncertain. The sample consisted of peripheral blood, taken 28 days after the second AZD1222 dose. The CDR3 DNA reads TGTGCCAGCAGTGAAGCCTGGGGTCCGAGCTCCTACGAGCAGTACTTC. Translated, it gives CASSEAWGPSSYEQYF.